This T cell receptor (beta chain) was obtained from a study of blood T cells in healthy people across ages. The study's findings and limits: Both naive CD4+ cell counts and diversity were greater in long-lived donors than in aged donors.

A second PCR, run for about 7 to 11 cycles, used a sample-barcoded 5' primer plus a J-beta primer mix. TCRdb ran MiXCR on the 5' RACE reads and lists one entry per CDR3 protein. This sample has more than 650,000 distinct CDR3 sequences, with roughly 25% found just once. About this clonotype itself: Its antigen is as yet unknown.

Germline CDR1 is SGHVS and CDR2 is FQNEAQ. The trim removed 5 bases at V and 7 bases at J, leaving 13 bases unmatched. The CDR3 contains 15 residues. The same data also went into a second study, on T cells of mothers and their children. As that study records: No clone of persistent microchimeric T cells was detected.

The sequencing sample was made of blood. The receptor's source is a boy between 10 and 17 years old in good health. The chain joins TRBV7-8 to TRBJ1-2; 7 bases fit TRBD1. Here the CDR3 DNA reads TGTGCCAGCAGCCAACCCCAGAGACAGGGACTTGGCTACACCTTC. Translated, it gives CASSQPQRQGLGYTF. The complete variable domain, with remaining parts taken from reference TRBV7-8 and TRBJ1-2, reads GAGVSQSPRYKVAKRGQDVALRCDPISGHVSLFWYQQALGQGPEFLTYFQNEAQLDKSGLPSDRFFAERPEGSVSTLKIQRTQQEDSAVYLCASSQPQRQGLGYTFGSGTRLTVV.